What follows describes a single TCR beta chain. Its antigen is not known. This sample was taken from a study of identifying expanded T cells in peripheral blood. Study outcomes and limitations: Across healthy donors, higher total template counts meant significantly greater roughly two-week count variance. Over approximately two and four weeks, about 15 and 19 clones changed, versus around 1.3 between replicates.

Using immunoSEQ multiplex PCR, the repertoire was profiled, and TCRdb retains in-frame clones only, with some absent. The sample lists approximately 90,000 clones, around nine tenths occurring once. V dropped 0 bases and J dropped 8 bases, with 9 bases sitting between them. The length of the CDR3 is 14 residues. Germline V gives CDR1 SGDLS, CDR2 YYNGEE. Healthy donors had no documented immune events, such as infections, while sampled. The specimen was blood. The receptor was isolated from a person aged 18 to 75 in good health. This chain links TRBV9 with TRBJ1-6; perhaps TRBD1 as D (5 bases). The CDR3 reads CASSVVGADSPLHF. CDR3 nucleotides: TGTGCCAGCAGCGTAGTAGGGGCAGATTCACCCCTCCACTTT.